This T cell receptor beta chain was captured by sequencing in a study of blood T cell repertoires in COVID-19. Turning to the study itself: Sites in the United States, Italy and Spain provided acute and convalescent COVID-19 samples. PBMCs, B-cell-depleted T cells, or T cells provided the cDNA or gDNA that made up the material.

Germline V CDR1 and CDR2: LNHDA, SQIVND (reference sequence). J was trimmed by 0 bases and V by 3 bases; bases with no gene match: 1. This CDR3 is built from 15 residues. Authors' methods: Scientists estimated how many nucleated cells there were by amplifying reference gene primers. The repertoire was sequenced with immunoSEQ multiplex PCR; TCRdb's copy has only in-frame clones and lacks some. D and trimming were read from the DNA, whereas the V and J calls and clone size are those reported in that table. The data contain 90,000 to 100,000 clones, around nine tenths of them singletons. What was sequenced was peripheral blood. This receptor was identified in a man in his forties or fifties with acute or convalescent COVID-19. The rearrangement uses TRBV19 and TRBJ2-7, with 11 bases identical to TRBD1. The CDR3 reads CASSIGTGGSYEQYF. CDR3 DNA sequence: TGTGCCAGTAGTATTGGGACAGGGGGCTCCTACGAGCAGTACTTC. Together with reference TRBV19 and TRBJ2-7, the CDR3 gives the full variable domain: DGGITQSPKYLFRKEGQNVTLSCEQNLNHDAMYWYRQDPGQGLRLIYYSQIVNDFQKGDIAEGYSVSREKKESFPLTVTSAQKNPTAFYLCASSIGTGGSYEQYFGPGTRLTVT.